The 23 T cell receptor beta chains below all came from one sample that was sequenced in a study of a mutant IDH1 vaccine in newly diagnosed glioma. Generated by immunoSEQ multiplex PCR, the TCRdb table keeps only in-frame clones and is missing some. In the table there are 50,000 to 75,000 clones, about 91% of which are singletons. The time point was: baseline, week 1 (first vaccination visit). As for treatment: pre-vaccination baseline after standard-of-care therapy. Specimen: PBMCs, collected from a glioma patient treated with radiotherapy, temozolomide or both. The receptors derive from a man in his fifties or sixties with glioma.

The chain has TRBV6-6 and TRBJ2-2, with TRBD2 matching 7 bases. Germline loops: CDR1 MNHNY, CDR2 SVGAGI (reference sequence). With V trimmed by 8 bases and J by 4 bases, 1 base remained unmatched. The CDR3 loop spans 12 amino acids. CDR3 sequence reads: CASGRGTGELFF. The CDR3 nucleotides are TGTGCCAGCGGGAGGGGCACCGGGGAGCTGTTTTTT.

CDR3 nucleotides: TGTGCCAGCAGCTTATCGACAGGGCGCAGCGAGCAGTACTTC. Translation gives CASSLSTGRSEQYF. This sequence joins TRBV11-2 and TRBJ2-7; 7 bases map to TRBD1. Germline loops: CDR1 SGHAT, CDR2 FQNNGV. The CDR3 contains 14 residues. The trim removed 2 bases at V and 6 bases at J, leaving 7 bases unmatched.

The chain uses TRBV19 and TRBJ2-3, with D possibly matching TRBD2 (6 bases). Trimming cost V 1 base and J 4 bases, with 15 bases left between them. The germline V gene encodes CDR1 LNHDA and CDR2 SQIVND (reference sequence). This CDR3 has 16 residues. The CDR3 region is CASSIGRPEGSDTQYF. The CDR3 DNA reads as TGTGCCAGTAGTATAGGGAGACCGGAGGGGTCAGATACGCAGTATTTT.

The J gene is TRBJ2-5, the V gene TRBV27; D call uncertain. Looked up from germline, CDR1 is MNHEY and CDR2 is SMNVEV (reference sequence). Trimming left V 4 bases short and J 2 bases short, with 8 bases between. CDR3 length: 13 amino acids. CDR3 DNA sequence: TGTGCCAGCAGTTATCGGCAGCAAGAGACCCAGTACTTC. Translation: CASSYRQQETQYF.

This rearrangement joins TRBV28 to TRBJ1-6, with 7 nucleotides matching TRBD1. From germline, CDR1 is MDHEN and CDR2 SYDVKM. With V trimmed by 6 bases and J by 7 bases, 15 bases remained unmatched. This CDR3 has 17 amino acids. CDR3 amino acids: CASRYRDRKGGNSPLHF. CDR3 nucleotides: TGTGCCAGCAGATACCGGGACAGAAAAGGGGGCAATTCACCCCTCCACTTT.

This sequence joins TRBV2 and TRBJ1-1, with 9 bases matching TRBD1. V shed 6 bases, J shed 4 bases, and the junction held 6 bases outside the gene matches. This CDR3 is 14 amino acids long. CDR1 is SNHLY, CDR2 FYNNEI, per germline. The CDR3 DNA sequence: TGTGCCAGCAGGGCGGACAGGGGAGGCACTGAAGCTTTCTTT. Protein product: CASRADRGGTEAFF.

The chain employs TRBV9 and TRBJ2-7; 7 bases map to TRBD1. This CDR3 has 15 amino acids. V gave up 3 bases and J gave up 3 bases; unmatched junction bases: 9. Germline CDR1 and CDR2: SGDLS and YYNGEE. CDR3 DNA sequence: TGTGCCAGCAGCGCGACAGGGCAAAGCTTCTACGAGCAGTACTTC. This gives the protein CASSATGQSFYEQYF.

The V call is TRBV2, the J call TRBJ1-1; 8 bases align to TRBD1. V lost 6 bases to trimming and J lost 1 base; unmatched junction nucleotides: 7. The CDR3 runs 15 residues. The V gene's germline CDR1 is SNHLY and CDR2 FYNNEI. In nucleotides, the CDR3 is TGTGCCAGCAGGCAGGGGGCTGGTCAGAACACTGAAGCTTTCTTT. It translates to CASRQGAGQNTEAFF.

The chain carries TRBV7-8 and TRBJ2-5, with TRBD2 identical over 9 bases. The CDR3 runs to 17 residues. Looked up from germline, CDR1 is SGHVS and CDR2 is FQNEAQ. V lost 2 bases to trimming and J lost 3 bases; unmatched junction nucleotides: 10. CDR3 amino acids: CASSLSPWTSEEETQYF. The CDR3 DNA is TGTGCCAGCAGCTTAAGTCCCTGGACTAGCGAGGAAGAGACCCAGTACTTC.

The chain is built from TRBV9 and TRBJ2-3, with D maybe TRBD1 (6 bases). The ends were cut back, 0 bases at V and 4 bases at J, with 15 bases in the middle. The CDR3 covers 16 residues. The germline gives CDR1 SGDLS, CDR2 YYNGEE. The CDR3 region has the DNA TGTGCCAGCAGCGTAGGTTTCCAGGGGCCCGCAGATACGCAGTATTTT. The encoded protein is CASSVGFQGPADTQYF.

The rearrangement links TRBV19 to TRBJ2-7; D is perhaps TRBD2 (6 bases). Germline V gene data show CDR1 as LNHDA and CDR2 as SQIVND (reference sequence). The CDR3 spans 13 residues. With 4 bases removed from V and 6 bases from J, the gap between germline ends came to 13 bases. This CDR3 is CASSTPGTVEQYF. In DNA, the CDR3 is TGTGCCAGTAGTACCCCCGGGACTGTCGAGCAGTACTTC.

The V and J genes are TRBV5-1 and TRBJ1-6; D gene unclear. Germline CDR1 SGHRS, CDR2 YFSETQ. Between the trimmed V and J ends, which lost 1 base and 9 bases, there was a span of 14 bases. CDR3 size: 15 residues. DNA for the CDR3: TGCGCCAGCAGCTTGTCCGGGGTTCCGGGTTCACCCCTCCACTTT. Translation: CASSLSGVPGSPLHF.

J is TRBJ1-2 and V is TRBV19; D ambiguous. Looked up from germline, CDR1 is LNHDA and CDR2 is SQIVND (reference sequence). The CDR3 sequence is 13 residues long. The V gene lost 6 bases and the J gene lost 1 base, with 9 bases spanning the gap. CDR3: CASRIRNNYGYTF. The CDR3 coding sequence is TGTGCCAGTAGGATCCGCAATAACTATGGCTACACCTTC.

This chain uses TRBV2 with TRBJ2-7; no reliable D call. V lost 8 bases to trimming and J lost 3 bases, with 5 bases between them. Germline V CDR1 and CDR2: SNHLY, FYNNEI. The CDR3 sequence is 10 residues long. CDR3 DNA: TGTGCCAGCCAGTACTACGAGCAGTACTTC. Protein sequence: CASQYYEQYF.

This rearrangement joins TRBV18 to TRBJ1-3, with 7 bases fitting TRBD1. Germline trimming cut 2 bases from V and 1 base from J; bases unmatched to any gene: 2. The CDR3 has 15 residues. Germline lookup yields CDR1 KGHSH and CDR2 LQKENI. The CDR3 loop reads CASSPGRGSGNTIYF. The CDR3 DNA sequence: TGTGCCAGCTCACCAGGCAGGGGGTCTGGAAACACCATATATTTT.

Here the CDR3 DNA reads TGTGCCAGCAGTGAAGAAGGAGGTGGGGCCGGGAGGGGGTTGTATAGCAATCAGCCCCAGCATTTT. Translating gives CASSEEGGGAGRGLYSNQPQHF. This chain connects TRBV2 to TRBJ1-5, with TRBD1 as a possible D gene (6 bases). This CDR3 is built from 22 residues. Trimming removed 1 base at V and 0 bases at J, with 28 bases between. In germline, CDR1 is SNHLY, CDR2 FYNNEI.

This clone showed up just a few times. CDR3 sequence reads: CAISERGFTYNEQFF. CDR3 sequence (DNA): TGTGCCATCAGTGAAAGAGGGTTCACCTACAATGAGCAGTTCTTC. This chain uses TRBV10-3 with TRBJ2-1, with TRBD2 as a possible D gene (5 bases). The CDR3 length is 15 residues. V lost 3 bases to trimming and J lost 2 bases, with 11 bases between them. Germline lookup yields CDR1 ENHRY and CDR2 SYGVKD.

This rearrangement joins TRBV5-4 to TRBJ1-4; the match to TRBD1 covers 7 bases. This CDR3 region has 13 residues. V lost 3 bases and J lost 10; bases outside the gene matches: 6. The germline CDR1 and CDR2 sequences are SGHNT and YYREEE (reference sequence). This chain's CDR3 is CASSSQGSRKLFF. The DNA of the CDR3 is TGTGCCAGCAGCTCACAGGGGAGCAGAAAACTGTTTTTT. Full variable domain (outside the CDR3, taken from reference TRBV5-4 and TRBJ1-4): ETGVTQSPTHLIKTRGQQVTLRCSSQSGHNTVSWYQQALGQGPQFIFQYYREEENGRGNFPPRFSGLQFPNYSSELNVNALELDDSALYLCASSSQGSRKLFFGSGTQLSVL.

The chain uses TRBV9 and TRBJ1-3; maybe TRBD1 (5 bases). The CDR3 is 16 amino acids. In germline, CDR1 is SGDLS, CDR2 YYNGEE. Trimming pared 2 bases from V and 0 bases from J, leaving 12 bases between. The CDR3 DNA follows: TGTGCCAGCAGCGTCCGGGACCTCTTCTCTGGAAACACCATATATTTT. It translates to CASSVRDLFSGNTIYF.

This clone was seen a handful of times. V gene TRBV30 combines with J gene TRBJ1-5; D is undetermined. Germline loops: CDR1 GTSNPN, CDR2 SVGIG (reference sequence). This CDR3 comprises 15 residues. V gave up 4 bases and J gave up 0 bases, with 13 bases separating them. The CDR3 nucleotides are TGTGCCTGGAACAGCCGCCTGGATAGCAATCAGCCCCAGCATTTT. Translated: CAWNSRLDSNQPQHF.

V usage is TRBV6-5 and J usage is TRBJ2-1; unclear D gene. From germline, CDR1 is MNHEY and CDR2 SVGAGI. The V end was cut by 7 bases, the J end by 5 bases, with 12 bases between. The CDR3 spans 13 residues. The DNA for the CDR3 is TGTGCCAGCACCCCTTCCAGGAACAATGAGCAGTTCTTC. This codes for CASTPSRNNEQFF.

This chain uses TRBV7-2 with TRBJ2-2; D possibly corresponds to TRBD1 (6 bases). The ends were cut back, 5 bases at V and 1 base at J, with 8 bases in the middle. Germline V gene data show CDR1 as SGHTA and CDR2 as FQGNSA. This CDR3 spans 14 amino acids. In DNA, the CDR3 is TGTGCCAGCAGCACCAGGGGGAACACCGGGGAGCTGTTTTTT. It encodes CASSTRGNTGELFF.

The CDR3: CASSLRRGNANTGELFF. DNA of the CDR3: TGCGCCAGCAGCTTGAGGAGGGGGAACGCGAACACCGGGGAGCTGTTTTTT. The J gene is TRBJ2-2, the V gene TRBV5-1, with D perhaps matching TRBD1 or TRBD2 (6 bases each). This CDR3 spans 17 amino acids. V lost 1 base and J 0 bases, leaving 13 bases between the germline ends. CDR1 SGHRS and CDR2 YFSETQ come from the germline V gene.